This TCR beta chain derives from a study of blood T cells in healthy people across ages. With a J-beta primer mix and a sample-barcoded 5' primer, a second PCR ran roughly 6 to 11 cycles. TCRdb re-derived calls from the 5' RACE reads in MiXCR, one entry per CDR3 protein. The sample includes around 1.1 million distinct CDR3 sequences, roughly two fifths of them seen just once. Sequencing input: blood. This clonotype was sampled from a man between 18 and 29 years old in good health.

The CDR3 loop reads CASSTSGGGSYNEQFF. In nucleotides, the CDR3 is TGTGCCAGCAGCACGAGTGGGGGGGGGTCCTACAATGAGCAGTTCTTC. The V and J genes are TRBV7-2 and TRBJ2-1; TRBD2 aligns across 7 bases. Unmatched junction bases numbered 8, after V lost 5 bases and J lost 1 base. From germline, CDR1 is SGHTA and CDR2 FQGNSA. The CDR3 runs to 16 residues.